This record looks at one T cell receptor (beta chain) sequence and its context. What it binds is unknown. These data are taken from a study of Ad26.COV2.S vaccination and SARS-CoV-2 variants. On the study more broadly: COV1001, an Ad26.COV2.S trial, supplied this vaccine-arm donor. Into the muscle, Ad26.COV2.S was dosed once or twice, 56 days apart. Study observations and caveats: Similar non-spike TCR breadth was seen in vaccine and placebo recipients. TCR breadth and depth estimates may have understated total T cell responses.

CDR1 SGHVS and CDR2 FQNEAQ come from the germline V gene. Trimming stripped 1 base from V and 7 bases from J, with 17 bases between. The CDR3 consists of 16 residues. Specified treatment: 15 to 20 received Ad26.COV2.S at low or high dose, single or two shots; roughly 5 received placebo; per-sample allocation not given. After the first vaccine or placebo injection, samples were drawn on day 63. TCRdb's table, derived via immunoSEQ multiplex PCR, lists solely in-frame clones and lacks some. The repertoire includes roughly 300,000 clones, roughly 89% of them detected once, and around 4.5% sits in the top ten.

The chain has TRBV7-8 and TRBJ2-1, with D tentatively TRBD2 (6 bases). The sample was peripheral blood, taken in a trial of Ad26.COV2.S vaccine versus placebo. The TCR comes from a person aged 18-65 years who received the Ad26.COV2.S COVID-19 vaccine or a placebo. The CDR3 sequence is CASSLVGAGLGNEQFF. Here the CDR3 DNA reads TGTGCCAGCAGCTTAGTTGGTGCGGGACTCGGGAATGAGCAGTTCTTC.